These T cell receptor beta chains were read from a single sample in a study of cytomegalovirus exposure and HLA in healthy donors. The protocol was immunoSEQ multiplex PCR, while the TCRdb copy is restricted to in-frame clones and leaves out a portion. The sample shows 150,000 to 200,000 clones, 75% of them seen only once. The sample was PBMCs. Every receptor here comes from a man aged 18-30 years in good health and CMV-seropositive. Each CDR3 is given with its conserved first and last residue. Each record gives: CDR3 protein, CDR3 DNA, J gene, V gene, D gene, clone size. A D gene is named only where the DNA matches it firmly. Some rows have no size entry. The others give once, few or many, or a class for an expanded clone.

CDR3: CSVGGLAGGQQFF; DNA: TGCAGCGTTGGGGGACTAGCGGGAGGGCAGCAGTTCTTC; J: TRBJ2-1; V: TRBV29-1; D: TRBD2; size: few
CDR3: CASTAAGSYEQYF; DNA: TGTGCCAGCACCGCAGCGGGAAGCTACGAGCAGTACTTC; J: TRBJ2-7; V: TRBV6-1; D: TRBD2; size: NA
CDR3: CAWTVGGSYEQYF; DNA: TGTGCCTGGACCGTGGGAGGCTCCTACGAGCAGTACTTC; J: TRBJ2-7; V: TRBV30; D: NA; size: NA
CDR3: CASSLNSGQTEAFF; DNA: TGTGCCAGCAGTTTAAATTCAGGGCAGACTGAAGCTTTCTTT; J: TRBJ1-1; V: TRBV28; D: NA; size: NA
CDR3: CASSSDRLAGVSDTQYF; DNA: TGCGCCAGCAGCTCCGACCGGCTAGCGGGAGTCTCAGATACGCAGTATTTT; J: TRBJ2-3; V: TRBV4-1; D: TRBD2; size: once
CDR3: CASSPNWGQDHTEAFF; DNA: TGTGCCAGCAGCCCTAATTGGGGACAGGACCACACTGAAGCTTTCTTT; J: TRBJ1-1; V: TRBV14; D: TRBD1; size: few
CDR3: CAILQDGRDTQYF; DNA: TGTGCCATCCTTCAGGACGGGAGAGATACGCAGTATTTT; J: TRBJ2-3; V: TRBV10-3; D: NA; size: NA
CDR3: CASRPGGEEAFF; DNA: TGTGCCAGCAGGCCCGGGGGAGAGGAAGCTTTCTTT; J: TRBJ1-1; V: TRBV28; D: NA; size: NA
CDR3: CAWSKNPGGGYTF; DNA: TGTGCCTGGAGCAAAAATCCAGGGGGTGGCTACACCTTC; J: TRBJ1-2; V: TRBV30; D: TRBD1; size: NA
CDR3: CASRRSREPFYEQYF; DNA: TGTGCCAGCAGGCGTTCTAGGGAGCCCTTCTACGAGCAGTACTTC; J: TRBJ2-7; V: TRBV28; D: NA; size: few
CDR3: CASSPRTSGVYEQYF; DNA: TGTGCCAGCAGTCCCAGGACTAGCGGGGTCTACGAGCAGTACTTC; J: TRBJ2-7; V: TRBV27; D: TRBD2; size: NA
CDR3: CASSLYRGGNTEAFF; DNA: TGTGCCAGCAGTCTCTACAGGGGGGGGAACACTGAAGCTTTCTTT; J: TRBJ1-1; V: TRBV28; D: TRBD1; size: NA
CDR3: CSVEVEGGGVEYTSGRSSETQYF; DNA: TGCAGCGTTGAAGTCGAGGGGGGGGGTGTCGAATATACTAGCGGGAGGTCCTCGGAGACCCAGTACTTC; J: TRBJ2-5; V: TRBV29-1; D: TRBD2; size: NA
CDR3: CASSLDRARANVLTF; DNA: TGTGCCAGCAGTCTCGACAGGGCTAGGGCCAACGTCCTGACTTTC; J: TRBJ2-6; V: TRBV27; D: TRBD1; size: NA
CDR3: CASSLVSSSYNEQFF; DNA: TGTGCCAGCAGCTTGGTTAGTAGCTCCTACAATGAGCAGTTCTTC; J: TRBJ2-1; V: TRBV5-8; D: NA; size: NA
CDR3: CASSLVGGNYGYTF; DNA: TGCGCCAGCAGCTTGGTTGGGGGGAACTATGGCTACACCTTC; J: TRBJ1-2; V: TRBV5-1; D: NA; size: NA
CDR3: CASSYGSDYEQYF; DNA: TGTGCCAGCAGTTACGGTTCGGACTACGAGCAGTACTTC; J: TRBJ2-7; V: TRBV6-5; D: NA; size: NA
CDR3: CASSLQRGTGGSYNEQFF; DNA: TGTGCCAGCAGCCTTCAGAGGGGGACAGGGGGCTCCTACAATGAGCAGTTCTTC; J: TRBJ2-1; V: TRBV21-1; D: NA; size: NA
CDR3: CASRFRGSGNTIYF; DNA: TGTGCCAGTAGGTTCAGGGGATCTGGAAACACCATATATTTT; J: TRBJ1-3; V: TRBV19; D: NA; size: NA
CDR3: CATTNYGTGVRTEAFF; DNA: TGTGCCACCACGAACTACGGGACAGGGGTTAGGACTGAAGCTTTCTTT; J: TRBJ1-1; V: TRBV15; D: TRBD1; size: NA
CDR3: CASSFNSEASQTQYF; DNA: TGCGCCAGCAGCTTCAATAGCGAAGCAAGCCAGACCCAGTACTTC; J: TRBJ2-5; V: TRBV5-1; D: NA; size: NA
CDR3: CASSFGGTEQFF; DNA: TGTGCCAGCAGTTTTGGTGGCACTGAGCAGTTCTTC; J: TRBJ2-1; V: TRBV14; D: NA; size: NA
CDR3: CASSYPNTDTQYF; DNA: TGTGCCAGCAGTTATCCTAACACAGATACGCAGTATTTT; J: TRBJ2-3; V: TRBV6-5; D: NA; size: NA